This T cell receptor beta chain originates from a study of shared clonotypes between healthy human individuals (dated by TCRdb to 2020 to 2022). The study in broad terms: A few men and two women, aged 18 to 49 years, made up the cohort. For each donor, three plates each were used for CD4 naive and CD4 memory, two plates were used for CD8 naive, and one plate was used for CD8 memory. The study deeply sequenced blood TCR repertoires of about 5 healthy adults to estimate repertoire size and the extent of clonotype sharing between individuals. Different laboratories and diverse techniques were used to prepare libraries and sequence TCR repertoires, to increase sequencing depth and limit assay-specific biases. Each donor's leukapheresis produced roughly between about 0.8 and 10 billion PBMCs. What the work shows at the level of the full study, not this receptor alone: Rarefaction of sorted-subset datasets indicated incomplete sequencing despite the large sequencing depth. Sampling was restricted to blood, and TCR repertoires in tissue are likely to differ from TCR repertoires in blood. Compared with non-shared clonotypes, clonotypes shared by all four sorted-subset donors had higher generation probabilities. Because the study included only a small number of donors, the genetic and exposure-history diversity represented was limited. Estimated clonotype richness was generally larger for naive than for memory subsets. Pairwise subsampling indicated that sequencing depth was expected to affect the degree of clonotype sharing among donors. Sharing across several donors was observed for about 4.8% of naive CD4, 3% to 3.5% of naive CD8, over 2% of memory CD4, and 0.4% of memory CD8 clonotypes.

TCR CDR3 regions were amplified from genomic DNA by multiplex PCR using the deep immunoSEQ assay. Extracted genomic DNA from each cell subset was spread evenly across all wells of several immunoSEQ 96-well plates, with each plate serving as a replicate. For sorted subsets, approximately 200 ng of genomic DNA, equivalent to roughly 30,000 T cell genomes, went into each replicate PCR. Purified libraries were measured with a Qubit 3.0 fluorometer, size-checked on a Bioanalyzer 2100, and measured again with the KAPA Library Quantification kit. A separate single-read 150-cycle Illumina NextSeq 550 flow cell was used to sequence each immunoSEQ 96-well plate. The study's own analysis went as follows. Because only junctional sequences without quality scores were contained in the immunoSEQ output, filtering matching that applied to full-length reads could not be performed. To assign V/J genes and CDR3, sequences were annotated using PyIR, a Python wrapper for IgBLAST v1.9, with IMGT germline references. Reads were filtered out if the reads had weak V/J assignments (E-value above 1e-6), no CDR3, stop codons, out-of-frame junctions, or ambiguous translated residues. V3J clonotypes were defined by identical inferred V gene, J gene, and CDR3 amino acid sequence. To compute the percentage overlap between repertoires, the number of shared unique clonotypes was divided by the size of the smaller repertoire. RTK rarefaction, the Chao1 estimator, and Recon v2.1 estimates of unobserved clonotypes were used to assess repertoire richness. Generation probabilities for all TCRbeta clonotypes obtained by the gDNA method from several donors were computed using OLGA. Imported from immuneACCESS, the table was reduced by TCRdb to in-frame sequences with V and J called. These copies leave out some clones; in studies compared against another copy, an unresolved V gene accounts for under half, and the cause of the remainder is not known. V and J calls and clone size are as listed in that table; D and trimming were resolved from the DNA. The sample data list about 2.1 million clones, and approximately 94% of these were observed just once. Together, the top ten hold around 1.7% of the sample.

CD8 naive samples were obtained by positive selection for CCR7 among CD45RO-negative cells, yielding a CD45RA+CCR7+ population from which TemRA cells were excluded. Healthy HIV-negative adults with no recently reported acute infections or vaccinations were included as donors. All donors were Caucasian adults living in Nashville, Tennessee, USA. Blood was obtained by leukapheresis, after which PBMCs were separated by Ficoll-Histopaque density gradient centrifugation and cryopreserved in liquid nitrogen vapor phase. Purity and quantity of every magnetically sorted T cell population were checked by analytical flow cytometry. Each sorted fraction had its genomic DNA isolated and then quantified by UV absorbance on a Nanodrop 2000c. From the cysteine up to the phenylalanine, the CDR3 has a length of 15 residues. CDR3 DNA is the only sequence kept; it has 45 bases, read in frame from the first base. CDR1 and CDR2 are drawn from the germline V gene: SGHTS, YDEGEE. V is clipped by 1 base and J by 0 bases, and the sequence between their germline boundaries is 10 bases long.

Notes on this clone: What this receptor recognizes is not known. The record has no base qualities; no much larger clone is one base away.

The sequence joins TRBV5-8 to TRBJ1-2; a tentative D call is TRBD1 (5 bases match). Sequenced input: naive CD8+ T cells from PBMCs. In light of the paper, this sample's cell subset or site label describes: CD45RA+CCR7+. The receptor was derived from a man aged 18-30 years in good health. Some clones in this sample may be carry-over from other donors' samples. For the CDR3, the sequence is CASSLRGGANYGYTF. At the DNA level, the sequence is TGTGCCAGCAGCTTGCGGGGGGGAGCTAACTATGGCTACACCTTC.